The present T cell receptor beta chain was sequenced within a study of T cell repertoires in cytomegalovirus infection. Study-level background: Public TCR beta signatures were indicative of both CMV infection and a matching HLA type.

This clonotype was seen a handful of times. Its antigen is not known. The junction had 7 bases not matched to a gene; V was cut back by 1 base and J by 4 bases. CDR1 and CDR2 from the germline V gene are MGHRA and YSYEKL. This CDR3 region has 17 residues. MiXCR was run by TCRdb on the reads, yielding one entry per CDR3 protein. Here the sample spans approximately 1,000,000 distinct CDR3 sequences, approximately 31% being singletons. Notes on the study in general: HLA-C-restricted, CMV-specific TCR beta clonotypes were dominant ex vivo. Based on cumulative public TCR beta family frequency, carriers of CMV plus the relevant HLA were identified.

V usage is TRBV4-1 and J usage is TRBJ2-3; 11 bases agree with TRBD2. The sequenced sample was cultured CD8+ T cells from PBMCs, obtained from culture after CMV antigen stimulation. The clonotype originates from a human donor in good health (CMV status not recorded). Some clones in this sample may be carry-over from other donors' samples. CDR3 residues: CASSQGASGGRSDTQYF. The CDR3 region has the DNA TGCGCCAGCAGCCAAGGGGCTAGCGGGGGGCGATCAGATACGCAGTATTTT.